These 19 T cell receptor beta chains were all obtained from the same sample, sequenced in a study of shared clonotypes between healthy human individuals. Data came from immunoSEQ multiplex PCR; TCRdb stores just in-frame clones and leaves some out. The sample gives about 95,000 clones, 67% of which show up once; less than 55% is in the top ten. The specimen was memory CD8+ T cells sorted from blood. Stated subset: CD45RO+ cells pooled with CCR7-negative TemRA cells. The origin of the receptors is a man younger than 40 in good health.

As to this clone: The sample contains more than one DNA sequence encoding this CDR3. The chain recombines TRBV7-9 with TRBJ2-1; the D is unclear. The V and J ends lost 1 base and 9 bases respectively, with 7 bases between them. The CDR3 spans 12 residues. CDR1 is SEHNR and CDR2 is FQNEAQ in the germline V gene (reference sequence). The CDR3 is CASSLGLSEQFF. Written as DNA, the CDR3 is TGTGCCAGCAGCTTAGGACTTAGTGAGCAGTTCTTC.

The V gene is TRBV19, the J gene TRBJ2-6; no clear D. Germline V gene sequence: CDR1 LNHDA, CDR2 SQIVND (reference sequence). V was pared by 9 bases and J by 4 bases, with 19 bases between. CDR3 length: 16 residues. CDR3 sequence reads: CASHTYSGSGANVLTF. CDR3 sequence (DNA): TGTGCCAGCCATACCTACTCAGGTAGCGGGGCCAACGTCCTGACTTTC. The full variable domain, rest sourced from reference TRBV19 and TRBJ2-6, is DGGITQSPKYLFRKEGQNVTLSCEQNLNHDAMYWYRQDPGQGLRLIYYSQIVNDFQKGDIAEGYSVSREKKESFPLTVTSAQKNPTAFYLCASHTYSGSGANVLTFGAGSRLTVL.

The chain employs TRBV5-1 and TRBJ2-3; TRBD2 agrees at 11 bases. The V gene end was trimmed by 4 bases and the J gene end by 9 bases; junction bases not matched to a gene: 10. The germline gives CDR1 SGHRS, CDR2 YFSETQ. This CDR3 region has 15 residues. The CDR3 is CASSPLGTSGETQYF. CDR3 DNA: TGCGCCAGCAGCCCCCTAGGGACTAGCGGAGAAACGCAGTATTTT.

CDR3 DNA sequence: TGCGCCAGCAGTGGACCGGGACAGCCTTCCTACAATGAGCAGTTCTTC. It yields the protein CASSGPGQPSYNEQFF. The chain couples TRBV10-2 to TRBJ2-1, with 7 nucleotides matching TRBD1. This CDR3 comprises 16 residues. Germline CDR1 reads WSHSY; CDR2 reads SAAADI. J gave up 1 base and V 4 bases, and 7 bases lay outside the gene matches.

J is TRBJ2-2 and V is TRBV7-6; 9 bases fit TRBD1. This CDR3 comprises 16 residues. Losses at the gene ends were 5 bases for V and 4 bases for J; bases not matched to a gene: 8. Germline V gene sequence: CDR1 SGHVS, CDR2 FNYEAQ. The CDR3 is CASSVTGGRSTGELFF. In DNA form, the CDR3 reads TGTGCCAGCAGCGTAACAGGGGGCCGGAGCACCGGGGAGCTGTTTTTT. The full variable domain, its missing parts supplied by reference TRBV7-6 and TRBJ2-2, is GAGVSQSPRYKVTKRGQDVALRCDPISGHVSLYWYRQALGQGPEFLTYFNYEAQQDKSGLPNDRFSAERPEGSISTLTIQRTEQRDSAMYRCASSVTGGRSTGELFFGEGSRLTVL.

The table lists this clone with a few counts. The chain combines TRBV4-1 with TRBJ2-1; tentatively, D is TRBD2 (7 bases). In germline, CDR1 is MGHRA, CDR2 YSYEKL. The V end was cut by 3 bases, the J end by 1 base, with 19 bases between. The CDR3 covers 18 residues. The CDR3 reads CASSQGGGLADSYNEQFF. DNA of the CDR3: TGCGCCAGCAGCCAGGGGGGGGGCCTAGCGGATTCCTACAATGAGCAGTTCTTC.

The chain is built from TRBV20-1 and TRBJ2-3; D gene ambiguous. The ends were cut back, 5 bases at V and 2 bases at J, with 5 bases in the middle. CDR1 and CDR2 (germline): DFQATT, SNEGSKA (reference sequence). The length of the CDR3 is 11 residues. The CDR3 nucleotides are TGCAGTGCTTTTTCCACAGATACGCAGTATTTT. Protein product: CSAFSTDTQYF.

The genes are TRBV10-2 and TRBJ2-5, with D possibly TRBD2 on 6 matching bases. Per germline, CDR1 WSHSY and CDR2 SAAADI. V was pared by 0 bases and J by 2 bases, with 13 bases between. The CDR3 consists of 16 residues. As DNA, the CDR3 is TGCGCCAGCAGTGAGTCGGCTAGCGAGTTACAAGAGACCCAGTACTTC. Protein: CASSESASELQETQYF.

The genes are TRBV5-6 and TRBJ2-1; D not certain. Trimming took 4 bases from V and 0 from J, leaving 11 bases between them. There are 15 residues in the CDR3. Germline V gene lookup returns CDR1 SGHDT and CDR2 YYEEEE. CDR3 residues: CASSGYTSSYNEQFF. As DNA, the CDR3 is TGTGCCAGCAGCGGATATACTTCCTCCTACAATGAGCAGTTCTTC.

V and J are TRBV18 and TRBJ2-7; 8 bases are shared with TRBD1. The trim removed 4 bases at V and 1 base at J, leaving 6 bases unmatched. Germline CDR1 reads KGHSH; CDR2 reads LQKENI. This CDR3 region has 15 residues. The CDR3 nucleotides read TGTGCCAGCTCACTCGGACAGGGTACTTCCTACGAGCAGTACTTC. Its translation is CASSLGQGTSYEQYF. Combining the CDR3 with reference TRBV18 and TRBJ2-7 gives the whole variable domain NAGVMQNPRHLVRRRGQEARLRCSPMKGHSHVYWYRQLPEEGLKFMVYLQKENIIDESGMPKERFSAEFPKEGPSILRIQQVVRGDSAAYFCASSLGQGTSYEQYFGPGTRLTVT.

This clone was observed once. J is TRBJ2-1 and V is TRBV5-1; perhaps D is TRBD1 or TRBD2 (6 bases each). V lost 0 bases and J lost 4, with 11 bases in between. The CDR3 runs to 15 residues. Per germline, CDR1 SGHRS and CDR2 YFSETQ. The CDR3 region has the DNA TGCGCCAGCAGCTTGGCCGGGGGCGAATACAATGAGCAGTTCTTC. It specifies CASSLAGGEYNEQFF.

This clone came up many times. The rearrangement uses TRBV2 and TRBJ2-7; possibly TRBD1 for D (6 bases). Looked up from germline, CDR1 is SNHLY and CDR2 is FYNNEI. Trimming took 9 bases from V and 2 from J, leaving 11 bases between them. The CDR3 extends over 12 amino acids. The CDR3 loop is CARGTPTYEQYF. The CDR3 DNA sequence: TGTGCCAGGGGGACACCTACCTACGAGCAGTACTTC. The whole variable domain, filled in from reference TRBV2 and TRBJ2-7, reads EPEVTQTPSHQVTQMGQEVILRCVPISNHLYFYWYRQILGQKVEFLVSFYNNEISEKSEIFDDQFSVERPDGSNFTLKIRSTKLEDSAMYFCARGTPTYEQYFGPGTRLTVT.

The table lists this clone with a few counts. The rearrangement joins TRBV27 to TRBJ1-1; D perhaps matches TRBD1 (6 bases). The CDR3 has 14 residues. Germline loops: CDR1 MNHEY, CDR2 SMNVEV (reference sequence). Trimming took 5 bases from V and 7 from J, leaving 17 bases between them. The CDR3 bases are TGTGCCAGCAGTGAAACAGGGTATGAGGATGAAGCTTTCTTT. This codes for CASSETGYEDEAFF.

The chain employs TRBV28 and TRBJ2-7, with D uncertain. Germline V lookup: CDR1 MDHEN, CDR2 SYDVKM. Trimming shortened V by 11 bases and J by 2 bases, and 10 bases separated the two germline ends. The CDR3 has 11 amino acids. The CDR3 DNA reads as TGTGCCGCAGCAGGAACCTACGAGCAGTACTTC. Translating it yields CAAAGTYEQYF.

A few counts support this clone. The CDR3, as DNA: TGTGCCAGCAGCCCAATGGCGGGGTTGGTAACTGAAGCTTTCTTT. This translates into CASSPMAGLVTEAFF. V and J are TRBV5-4 and TRBJ1-1; D is unclear. Trimming removed 4 bases at V and 5 bases at J, with 18 bases between. This CDR3 region has 15 residues. The V gene's germline CDR1 is SGHNT and CDR2 YYREEE (reference sequence).

The chain links TRBV5-1 to TRBJ2-2; TRBD2 matches at 9 bases. V was clipped by 5 bases and J by 2 bases; unmatched bases: 7. The CDR3 loop spans 16 amino acids. CDR1 is SGHRS, CDR2 YFSETQ, per germline. Here the CDR3 DNA reads TGCGCCAGCAGAAGCACTAGCGGGCTTAACACCGGGGAGCTGTTTTTT. As protein: CASRSTSGLNTGELFF.

The rearrangement joins TRBV6-5 to TRBJ1-3; D gene unclear. CDR3 length: 16 residues. Germline CDR1 is MNHEY and CDR2 is SVGAGI. The V end lost 0 bases, the J end lost 0 bases, and 9 bases lay between the germline ends. CDR3 region: CASSYSVGDSGNTIYF. Here the CDR3 DNA reads TGTGCCAGCAGTTACTCGGTGGGAGACTCTGGAAACACCATATATTTT.

The rearrangement uses TRBV2 and TRBJ2-1; TRBD2 is a possible D gene (5 bases). V was shortened by 6 bases and J by 7 bases, with 19 bases between the two germline ends. Looked up from germline, CDR1 is SNHLY and CDR2 is FYNNEI. The CDR3 is made up of 15 amino acids. The CDR3 DNA sequence: TGTGCCAGCAGACAGCTACCACTCCCGGGGAATGAGCAGTTCTTC. Translating gives CASRQLPLPGNEQFF.

The sample holds many counts of this clone. V gene TRBV10-1 combines with J gene TRBJ2-1; 7 bases map to TRBD2. Trimming cost V 7 bases and J 7 bases; bases outside gene matches: 13. The CDR3 has 15 amino acids. Germline assignment: CDR1 WNHNN and CDR2 SYGVQD (reference sequence). CDR3 nucleotide sequence: TGCGCCAGCAAGTGGCGGCGGGAGTTAGTTAATGAGCAGTTCTTC. It translates to CASKWRRELVNEQFF.